The T cell receptor beta chain under discussion was sequenced for a study of CD8 T cells in ankylosing spondylitis. Study-wide points: In ankylosing spondylitis patients, matched synovial fluid reportedly showed significant enrichment of disease-linked clones. In the blood and synovial fluid of reactive arthritis, some motif variants had been previously reported. Roughly eight highly homologous variants made up a TCR beta motif that seemed to typify ankylosing spondylitis blood.

This clonotype was detected ten times or more. The antigen is unknown. Scientists made TCR beta libraries using quantitative 5'-RACE with molecular barcodes. TCRdb re-called the 5' RACE reads with MiXCR, one entry per CDR3 protein. The top ten hold around an eighth of the sample, which has about 150,000 distinct CDR3 sequences, approximately 7.3% seen once. The V and J ends lost 3 bases and 7 bases, in that order; junction bases with no gene match: 9. The CDR3 contains 17 residues. Germline CDR1 reads KGHSH; CDR2 reads LQKENI. Sequencing used blood, either unsorted or a sorted T cell fraction (not recorded which). This TCR was sampled from a female donor with ankylosing spondylitis or in good health (not recorded which). V is TRBV18 and J is TRBJ2-3; 14 bases line up with TRBD2. The CDR3 nucleotides are TGTGCCAGCTCACCCTTAGGGACTAGCGGGGGCCAGCATACGCAGTATTTT. Its translation: CASSPLGTSGGQHTQYF.